These 32 T cell receptor beta chains were sequenced from one sample in a study of T-cell memory formation after mild COVID-19. A single record per CDR3 protein comes from TCRdb applying MiXCR to the 5' RACE reads. The sample includes roughly 510,000 distinct CDR3 sequences, about 18% of them seen just once. The sequenced material came from PBMCs or a T cell subset sorted from them (not recorded which). These receptors were obtained from an adult woman who had mild COVID-19 (a few samples of this study predate the infection). Cell type and time point are not known.

The genes are TRBV19 and TRBJ1-5; 8 positions match TRBD1. CDR1 is LNHDA and CDR2 is SQIVND in the germline V gene (reference sequence). Germline trimming cut 5 bases from V and 6 bases from J; bases unmatched to any gene: 6. The CDR3 loop spans 14 amino acids. The CDR3 coding sequence is TGTGCCAGTAGTCGAGGACAGGGTATTCAGCCCCAGCATTTT. Translated, it gives CASSRGQGIQPQHF.

This clonotype was seen repeatedly, ten times or more. This chain links TRBV29-1 with TRBJ2-3; D could derive from TRBD1 or TRBD2 (6 bases each). The CDR3 runs 12 residues. Trimming pared 7 bases from V and 1 base from J, leaving 9 bases between. Per germline, CDR1 SQVTM and CDR2 ANQGSEA. The CDR3 region has the DNA TGCAGCGCGAGGGGGGGCACAGATACGCAGTATTTT. Protein: CSARGGTDTQYF.

This clonotype was found a few times. This chain joins TRBV24-1 and TRBJ2-1; 9 nucleotides align to TRBD2. Germline V CDR1 and CDR2: KGHDR, SFDVKD. The CDR3 extends over 18 amino acids. Trimming took 3 bases from V and 3 from J; bases not matched to a gene: 11. The CDR3 bases are TGTGCCACCAGTGATCAAAGGACCGGGACTAGCAGCTACAATGAGCAGTTCTTC. This sequence encodes CATSDQRTGTSSYNEQFF.

This rearrangement joins TRBV6-5 to TRBJ2-5; no clear D. TRBJ2-3 explains the end of the DNA better; the J call may be wrong. The CDR3 has 12 amino acids. Germline V gene lookup returns CDR1 MNHEY and CDR2 SVGAGI. The CDR3 protein is CASSYSSGTQYF. The CDR3 DNA reads as TGTGCCAGCAGTTACTCGTCGGGTACGCAGTATTTT.

The chain couples TRBV12-3 or TRBV12-4 to TRBJ2-5; 13 nucleotides align to TRBD2. The CDR3 is 16 amino acids. Trimming removed 6 bases from V and 5 bases from J; junction bases left unmatched: 9. This chain's CDR3 is CASSGLAGDSGETQYF. DNA for the CDR3: TGTGCCAGCAGCGGACTAGCGGGGGACTCCGGGGAGACCCAGTACTTC.

The rearrangement links TRBV14 to TRBJ1-2; D gene uncertain. Trimming removed 4 bases at V and 7 bases at J, with 10 bases between. Germline V gene sequence: CDR1 SGHDN, CDR2 FVKESK. The CDR3 sequence is 12 residues long. The CDR3 coding sequence is TGTGCCAGCAGCCTGGACCTCCGTGGCTACACCTTC. This encodes CASSLDLRGYTF.

V is TRBV12-5 and J is TRBJ1-1; 8 positions agree with TRBD1. V trimming: 0 bases; J trimming: 1 base; junction bases outside the gene matches: 7. CDR1 and CDR2 (germline): LGHNT, FRNRAP. The CDR3 sequence is 17 residues long. CDR3 protein: CASGLVAGGSRNTEAFF. The CDR3 bases are TGTGCTAGTGGTTTGGTGGCAGGGGGCTCCCGGAACACTGAAGCTTTCTTT.

This clonotype was counted a few times. This rearrangement joins TRBV15 to TRBJ1-3; D is unclear. The ends were cut back, 5 bases at V and 0 bases at J, with 11 bases in the middle. The V gene's germline CDR1 is LNHNV and CDR2 YYDKDF (reference sequence). This CDR3 is 15 amino acids long. CDR3 loop: CATSYDLVSGNTIYF. The CDR3 nucleotides are TGTGCCACCAGCTATGATCTAGTCTCTGGAAACACCATATATTTT.

This clonotype was counted between two and nine times. The CDR3, as DNA: TGCGCCAGCAGCCAAGTGGTCCGGGGGGCGACCGGGGAGCTGTTTTTT. Its translation is CASSQVVRGATGELFF. The chain links TRBV4-1 to TRBJ2-2, with D possibly TRBD2 on 7 matching bases. V lost 1 base, J lost 5 bases, and 14 bases lay in between. CDR3 length: 16 residues. The germline gives CDR1 MGHRA, CDR2 YSYEKL.

The chain employs TRBV3-1 and TRBJ1-1, with 8 bases that match TRBD1. Germline loops: CDR1 LGHDT, CDR2 YNNKEL (reference sequence). This CDR3 spans 15 amino acids. The V and J ends lost 0 bases and 6 bases, in that order; junction bases with no gene match: 6. The CDR3 loop is CASSQERTGIPEAFF. In nucleotides, the CDR3 is TGTGCCAGCAGCCAAGAGAGGACAGGGATCCCTGAAGCTTTCTTT.

This clonotype was picked up a small number of times. The rearrangement joins TRBV7-9 to TRBJ1-1; D ambiguous. This CDR3 spans 13 amino acids. Trimming took off 7 bases at V and 4 bases at J, with 13 bases between the two ends. The germline V gene has CDR1 SEHNR and CDR2 FQNEAQ (reference sequence). The DNA of the CDR3 is TGTGCCAGCATCCGAGACGAGGGCACTGAAGCTTTCTTT. It yields the protein CASIRDEGTEAFF.

CDR3: CASSQEASRTAFF. The CDR3 DNA reads TGTGCCAGCAGCCAAGAAGCTAGCCGAACAGCTTTCTTT. J is TRBJ1-1 and V is TRBV4-2; D not certain. Deletions cut 0 bases from V and 10 bases from J, with 12 bases between. CDR3 size: 13 residues. Germline V lookup: CDR1 LGHNA, CDR2 YNFKEQ.

In this sample, this clonotype turned up a few times. The V call is TRBV29-1, the J call TRBJ2-2; 7 nucleotides agree with TRBD1. Germline lookup yields CDR1 SQVTM and CDR2 ANQGSEA. V gave up 5 bases and J gave up 0 bases; unmatched junction bases: 3. The CDR3 is made up of 14 amino acids. The DNA for the CDR3 is TGCAGCGTTCGCGGACAGGCGAACACCGGGGAGCTGTTTTTT. Its translation is CSVRGQANTGELFF.

This chain connects TRBV18 to TRBJ2-7; D call uncertain. CDR3 size: 13 residues. V lost 4 bases and J lost 3, with 10 bases in between. The germline V gene encodes CDR1 KGHSH and CDR2 LQKENI. CDR3 bases: TGTGCCAGCTCACGGCCCGGATACTACGAGCAGTACTTC. It is translated as CASSRPGYYEQYF.

This clonotype was counted only a few times. The chain couples TRBV20-1 to TRBJ2-2, with D maybe TRBD1 (6 bases). CDR1 is DFQATT and CDR2 is SNEGSKA in the germline V gene (reference sequence). This CDR3 spans 13 amino acids. Trimming took 6 bases from V and 1 from J, leaving 9 bases between them. Here the CDR3 DNA reads TGCAGTGCCTACAGGGTGAACACCGGGGAGCTGTTTTTT. Translated: CSAYRVNTGELFF.

The table lists this clonotype with a few counts. This chain links TRBV5-5 with TRBJ1-2; 8 bases are shared with TRBD1. The CDR3 totals 15 residues. V dropped 4 bases and J dropped 2; count of bases not matched to a gene: 7. Germline CDR1 reads SGHKS; CDR2 reads YYEKEE (reference sequence). The CDR3 here is CASSPGQGTNYGYTF. The CDR3 DNA reads TGTGCCAGCAGCCCAGGACAGGGTACCAACTATGGCTACACCTTC.

This clonotype was observed at least ten times. V gene TRBV5-6 combines with J gene TRBJ1-6, with 9 bases fitting TRBD1. Germline values: CDR1 SGHDT, CDR2 YYEEEE. The CDR3 consists of 15 residues. V dropped 4 bases and J dropped 5; count of bases not matched to a gene: 4. The CDR3 nucleotides read TGTGCCAGCAGCCTGAGACAGGGGGATAATTCACCCCTCCACTTT. Its protein is CASSLRQGDNSPLHF.

Only a few counts were recorded for this clonotype. The chain is built from TRBV6-5 and TRBJ2-2; 7 nucleotides align to TRBD2. CDR1 is MNHEY, CDR2 SVGAGI, per germline. V was clipped by 4 bases and J by 4 bases; unmatched bases: 15. This CDR3 has 18 amino acids. Here the CDR3 DNA reads TGTGCCAGCAGTTCGACTAGCCGACTTTTCGGGACCACCGGGGAGCTGTTTTTT. It is translated as CASSSTSRLFGTTGELFF.

This clonotype came up a few times. The chain combines TRBV5-1 with TRBJ2-5; D assignment may be TRBD1 or TRBD2 (6 bases each). The germline CDR1 and CDR2 sequences are SGHRS and YFSETQ. Trimming took off 0 bases at V and 1 base at J, with 10 bases between the two ends. The CDR3 totals 15 residues. The DNA for the CDR3 is TGCGCCAGCAGCTTGGGCGGGGACATCCAAGAGACCCAGTACTTC. Translating it yields CASSLGGDIQETQYF.

The chain has TRBV4-1 and TRBJ1-4; D call uncertain. The germline V gene encodes CDR1 MGHRA and CDR2 YSYEKL. The length of the CDR3 is 15 residues. The V end was cut by 1 base, the J end by 1 base, with 7 bases between. This chain's CDR3 is CASSQAWGTNEKLFF. CDR3 in DNA: TGCGCCAGCAGCCAAGCCTGGGGAACTAATGAAAAACTGTTTTTT.

For the CDR3, the DNA is TGTGCCAGCAGTTTAGCAACAAACAATGAGCAGTTCTTC. Residues: CASSLATNNEQFF. V and J are TRBV12-3 or TRBV12-4 and TRBJ2-1; D is uncertain. The CDR3 length is 13 residues. Trimming shortened V by 0 bases and J by 5 bases, and 5 bases separated the two germline ends.

The V call is TRBV12-3 or TRBV12-4, the J call TRBJ1-6; TRBD1 agrees at 8 bases. V was clipped by 5 bases and J by 7 bases; unmatched bases: 7. The CDR3 consists of 15 residues. The CDR3 loop reads CASSRARGPNSPLHF. The CDR3 bases are TGTGCCAGCAGTCGTGCCAGGGGGCCGAATTCACCCCTCCACTTT.

CDR3 loop: CASSRIHRRDTQYF. In DNA, the CDR3 is TGCGCCAGCAGTCGAATCCATCGACGGGATACGCAGTATTTT. The J gene is TRBJ2-3, the V gene TRBV23-1, with D unresolved. TRBV23-1 is an open reading frame whose function is uncertain. The CDR3 sequence is 14 residues long. V was shortened by 4 bases and J by 6 bases, with 14 bases between the two germline ends.

To note about this clonotype: This clone may be a read error of a much larger clone one base away. The V and J genes are TRBV15 and TRBJ1-2; weak D call: TRBD1 (5 bases). Germline CDR1 reads LNHNV; CDR2 reads YYDKDF (reference sequence). The germline V and J ends were trimmed by 3 bases and 3 bases, with 8 bases remaining between them. The CDR3 contains 13 residues. CDR3 coding DNA: TGTGCCACCAGCAGGGACACCGACTATGGCTACACCTTC. Its protein product is CATSRDTDYGYTF.

V usage is TRBV6-4 and J usage is TRBJ2-7, with D possibly matching TRBD1 (5 bases). The CDR3 sequence is 18 residues long. The V gene lost 0 bases and the J gene lost 5 bases, with 23 bases spanning the gap. CDR1 and CDR2 from the germline V gene are MRHNA and SNTAGT. The CDR3, as DNA: TGTGCCAGCAGTGACTCTAAGACAGCCCCCACAATAGCTAACGAGCAGTACTTC. Translated: CASSDSKTAPTIANEQYF.

The J gene is TRBJ2-1, the V gene TRBV15; no firm D call. The CDR3 is made up of 13 amino acids. The germline CDR1 and CDR2 sequences are LNHNV and YYDKDF (reference sequence). Trimming left V 6 bases short and J 7 bases short, with 13 bases between. CDR3 loop: CATRRTATNEQFF. CDR3 bases: TGTGCCACCAGGAGGACGGCTACTAATGAGCAGTTCTTC.

The chain couples TRBV24-1 to TRBJ1-5, with 8 bases matching TRBD1. The CDR3 totals 16 residues. The germline CDR1 and CDR2 sequences are KGHDR and SFDVKD. Unmatched junction bases numbered 6, after V lost 4 bases and J lost 2 bases. Here the CDR3 DNA reads TGTGCCACCAGTGAACTTGACAGGGGTGGCAATCAGCCCCAGCATTTT. This encodes CATSELDRGGNQPQHF.

This clonotype was seen more than once but under ten times. The chain combines TRBV12-3 or TRBV12-4 with TRBJ2-5; 13 bases are shared with TRBD2. The V segment lost 8 bases and the J segment 5 bases; nucleotides outside the gene matches: 11. The CDR3 has 16 amino acids. CDR3 coding DNA: TGTGCCAGCGGTTGGGGGGTGACTAGCGGGAGGGAGACCCAGTACTTC. Its protein product is CASGWGVTSGRETQYF.

This sequence joins TRBV9 and TRBJ2-5, with 10 positions matching TRBD1. The CDR3 is made up of 16 amino acids. V lost 4 bases and J lost 2; bases outside the gene matches: 8. Looked up from germline, CDR1 is SGDLS and CDR2 is YYNGEE. The CDR3 loop reads CASSSPRTGGQETQYF. The CDR3 region has the DNA TGTGCCAGCAGCTCACCGAGGACAGGGGGGCAAGAGACCCAGTACTTC.

The chain joins TRBV12-3 or TRBV12-4 to TRBJ2-3; 9 nucleotides match TRBD1. The CDR3 is 15 amino acids. Trimming removed 6 bases from V and 1 base from J; junction bases left unmatched: 5. DNA for the CDR3: TGTGCCAGCAGAGAGAGGACAGGGGGCACAGATACGCAGTATTTT. Protein: CASRERTGGTDTQYF.

This clonotype has just a few counts. The genes are TRBV12-3 or TRBV12-4 and TRBJ2-3; the D is unclear. Trimming removed 6 bases from V and 1 base from J, with 11 bases in between. This CDR3 contains 14 residues. CDR3 amino acids: CASSRGRGTDTQYF. The CDR3 DNA reads as TGTGCCAGCAGCCGCGGCCGGGGCACAGATACGCAGTATTTT.

V and J are TRBV11-2 and TRBJ1-1, with TRBD1 matching over 7 bases. CDR1 is SGHAT and CDR2 is FQNNGV in the germline V gene. The V gene end was trimmed by 0 bases and the J gene end by 3 bases; junction bases not matched to a gene: 7. The CDR3 loop spans 16 amino acids. The CDR3 DNA reads as TGTGCCAGCAGCTTAGAGGACTTCACAGGGGACACTGAAGCTTTCTTT. It encodes CASSLEDFTGDTEAFF.